This T cell receptor (beta chain) was found in a study of cytomegalovirus exposure and HLA in healthy donors. Study summary: Assignment to the Caucasian-associated ancestry cluster applied to 75% to 85% of the 350 to 500 genotyped donors.

PCR primers comprised 60 Vbeta and 13 Jbeta primers. The table came from immunoSEQ multiplex PCR; TCRdb's copy has only in-frame clones and leaves some out. The profile covers under 200,000 clones, with roughly 80% appearing a single time and approximately 0.51% taken by the ten largest. Concerning this clone itself: The antigen is undetermined.

Findings and limits, study-wide: In vitro confirmation showed a few CMV-associated chains to be CMV antigen specific.

CDR3 length equals 20 residues. The junction had 25 bases not matched to a gene; V was cut back by 4 bases and J by 7 bases. The germline gives CDR1 GTSNPN, CDR2 SVGIG (reference sequence). The origin of this receptor is a woman between 45 and 65 years old in good health and CMV-seronegative. Sequences were obtained from PBMCs. V and J are TRBV30 and TRBJ2-3, with TRBD2 matching over 11 bases. CDR3 amino acids: CAWNLPTSGVTMGGFYTQYF. For the CDR3, the DNA is TGTGCCTGGAATCTTCCGACTAGCGGGGTTACTATGGGGGGATTCTATACGCAGTATTTT.